This entry lists 18 T cell receptor beta chains sequenced from one sample in a study of cytomegalovirus exposure and HLA in healthy donors. This PCR relied on a set of 60 Vbeta primers and 13 Jbeta primers. Produced via immunoSEQ multiplex PCR; TCRdb's table is partial and in-frame only. The table includes about 200,000 clones, roughly 80% detected once. The sequencing sample was made of PBMCs. The receptors come from a man younger than 40 in good health and CMV-seronegative.

The chain employs TRBV5-8 and TRBJ2-7, with D tentatively TRBD2 (6 bases). Per the germline V gene, CDR1 is SGHTS and CDR2 is YDEGEE. V dropped 10 bases and J dropped 4 bases, with 9 bases sitting between them. The CDR3 is 10 residues long. The CDR3 sequence: CAWGVYEQYF. DNA for the CDR3: TGTGCCTGGGGGGTATACGAGCAGTACTTC.

The chain uses TRBV5-6 and TRBJ2-7; D gene unclear. Germline CDR1 SGHDT, CDR2 YYEEEE. This CDR3 is 14 amino acids long. V gave up 1 base and J gave up 0 bases, with 8 bases separating them. Here the CDR3 reads CASSLKPPSYEQYF. The CDR3 DNA is TGTGCCAGCAGCTTGAAGCCACCCTCCTACGAGCAGTACTTC. Full variable domain (missing parts from reference TRBV5-6 and TRBJ2-7): DAGVTQSPTHLIKTRGQQVTLRCSPKSGHDTVSWYQQALGQGPQFIFQYYEEEERQRGNFPDRFSGHQFPNYSSELNVNALLLGDSALYLCASSLKPPSYEQYFGPGTRLTVT.

This sequence joins TRBV10-3 and TRBJ1-1; D unresolved. Trimming pared 4 bases from V and 5 bases from J, leaving 8 bases between. The CDR3 totals 12 residues. Germline V gene lookup returns CDR1 ENHRY and CDR2 SYGVKD. The CDR3 DNA reads as TGTGCCATCAGTGCAACTAGAACTGAAGCTTTCTTT. As protein: CAISATRTEAFF.

J is TRBJ2-5 and V is TRBV2; the match to TRBD1 covers 7 bases. The CDR3 loop spans 15 amino acids. The germline V gene has CDR1 SNHLY and CDR2 FYNNEI. Losses at the gene ends were 4 bases for V and 1 base for J; bases not matched to a gene: 6. The CDR3 loop is CASSVGAGGQETQYF. As DNA, the CDR3 is TGTGCCAGCAGTGTAGGGGCAGGGGGCCAAGAGACCCAGTACTTC.

This chain joins TRBV28 and TRBJ1-4; no reliable D call. The CDR3 extends over 15 amino acids. CDR1 MDHEN and CDR2 SYDVKM come from the germline V gene. Deletions cut 2 bases from V and 1 base from J, with 8 bases between. Written as DNA, the CDR3 is TGTGCCAGCAGTTTAAGAACAGAAACTAATGAAAAACTGTTTTTT. Its translation: CASSLRTETNEKLFF.

V and J are TRBV4-3 and TRBJ2-3; 9 nucleotides agree with TRBD2. The V segment lost 0 bases and the J segment 1 base; nucleotides outside the gene matches: 8. Germline V gene data show CDR1 as LGHNA and CDR2 as YSLEER. CDR3 length: 18 residues. CDR3 DNA sequence: TGCGCCAGCAGCCAAGAGTATAGTAGCGGGGGACGCACAGATACGCAGTATTTT. Its protein product is CASSQEYSSGGRTDTQYF.

The chain joins TRBV11-2 to TRBJ2-1; 9 bases match TRBD1. Germline V gene data show CDR1 as SGHAT and CDR2 as FQNNGV. Trimming took 5 bases from V and 7 from J; bases not matched to a gene: 9. This CDR3 is 15 amino acids long. The CDR3: CASSVQGAFGNEQFF. CDR3 bases: TGTGCCAGCAGCGTACAGGGGGCCTTCGGAAATGAGCAGTTCTTC.

This rearrangement joins TRBV2 to TRBJ1-1; D is uncertain. Trimming cost V 4 bases and J 4 bases, with 13 bases left between them. The CDR3 runs 14 residues. Germline V gene data show CDR1 as SNHLY and CDR2 as FYNNEI. This CDR3 is CASSVGQRLTEAFF. The CDR3 bases are TGTGCCAGCAGTGTTGGTCAGCGGCTCACTGAAGCTTTCTTT.

The J gene is TRBJ1-5, the V gene TRBV18; unclear D gene. The length of the CDR3 is 14 residues. The V end was cut by 3 bases, the J end by 9 bases, with 15 bases between. CDR1 is KGHSH, CDR2 LQKENI, per germline. The CDR3 bases are TGTGCCAGCTCACCTAACGGTGTCCCTGGGCCCCAGCATTTT. As protein: CASSPNGVPGPQHF.

Remarks on this clone: Other DNA sequences in the sample encode the same CDR3. For the CDR3, the DNA is TGTGCCAGCAGTTTAACAGGGAATCAGCCCCAGCATTTT. Translation: CASSLTGNQPQHF. The chain recombines TRBV27 with TRBJ1-5; D possibly corresponds to TRBD1 (6 bases). V lost 2 bases and J lost 4, with 6 bases in between. CDR1 and CDR2 (germline): MNHEY, SMNVEV (reference sequence). The CDR3 contains 13 residues.

The chain has TRBV4-3 and TRBJ1-2; 9 bases line up with TRBD1. The CDR3 covers 14 residues. Germline values: CDR1 LGHNA, CDR2 YSLEER. V shed 3 bases, J shed 4 bases, and the junction held 3 bases outside the gene matches. The DNA for the CDR3 is TGCGCCAGCAGCCAGACAGGGGGGACCTATGGCTACACCTTC. Translating gives CASSQTGGTYGYTF.

CDR3 sequence (DNA): TGTGCCAGCAGTCGTACCAAGTTGGAGGCTTTCTTT. This gives the protein CASSRTKLEAFF. V usage is TRBV11-2 and J usage is TRBJ1-1, with D unclear. This CDR3 contains 12 residues. Trimming cost V 6 bases and J 11 bases, with 16 bases left between them. The germline gives CDR1 SGHAT, CDR2 FQNNGV.

This chain joins TRBV4-2 and TRBJ2-7; maybe TRBD2 (5 bases). The CDR3 is 20 residues long. V was shortened by 0 bases and J by 3 bases, with 27 bases between the two germline ends. Germline V CDR1 and CDR2: LGHNA, YNFKEQ. The CDR3 DNA is TGTGCCAGCAGCCAAGATTGGACTCCCAGTCCGGAGAAGAGGGTCTACGAGCAGTACTTC. Translating it yields CASSQDWTPSPEKRVYEQYF.

V is TRBV7-9 and J is TRBJ1-2; 7 bases map to TRBD1. Germline V CDR1 and CDR2: SEHNR, FQNEAQ (reference sequence). V dropped 5 bases and J dropped 8; count of bases not matched to a gene: 14. The CDR3 covers 15 residues. As DNA, the CDR3 is TGTGCCAGCAGCCCACCGGGACAGAAGTTGGTGGGCTACACCTTC. Its protein is CASSPPGQKLVGYTF.

The chain recombines TRBV7-9 with TRBJ1-1; TRBD1 might be the D (5 bases). Deletions cut 3 bases from V and 3 bases from J, with 11 bases between. Germline loops: CDR1 SEHNR, CDR2 FQNEAQ (reference sequence). This CDR3 has 14 amino acids. The DNA for the CDR3 is TGTGCCAGCAGCTTCGCGACAGCCTACACTGAAGCTTTCTTT. Translation: CASSFATAYTEAFF.

The chain is built from TRBV9 and TRBJ2-2, with D maybe TRBD2 (5 bases). Germline CDR1 SGDLS, CDR2 YYNGEE. Trimming removed 1 base from V and 3 bases from J, with 10 bases in between. There are 15 residues in the CDR3. CDR3 sequence: CASSVPGIDTGELFF. CDR3 DNA: TGTGCCAGCAGCGTACCGGGGATTGACACCGGGGAGCTGTTTTTT.

The chain uses TRBV9 and TRBJ2-1, with D uncertain. The CDR3 totals 14 residues. Germline V gives CDR1 SGDLS, CDR2 YYNGEE. V was trimmed by 3 bases and J by 8 bases, leaving 15 bases between them. The CDR3 DNA reads TGTGCCAGCAGCGACGGAGACTTGTCGCATGAGCAGTTCTTC. This codes for CASSDGDLSHEQFF.

The genes are TRBV19 and TRBJ2-7, with 8 bases identical to TRBD1. The CDR3 is made up of 12 amino acids. Germline V CDR1 and CDR2: LNHDA, SQIVND (reference sequence). After removal of 5 bases from V and 4 bases from J, the junction contained 1 base not matched to a gene. The CDR3 region is CASSRDRYEQYF. Written as DNA, the CDR3 is TGTGCCAGTAGTCGGGACAGGTACGAGCAGTACTTC.